A single sample gave rise to the 2 T cell receptor beta chains below, sequenced in a study of cytomegalovirus exposure and HLA in healthy donors. PCR amplification relied on 60 Vbeta primers (plus 13 Jbeta primers). The protocol was immunoSEQ multiplex PCR, while the TCRdb copy is restricted to in-frame clones and leaves out a portion. The table includes roughly 180,000 clones, roughly 80% detected once. Sequencing used PBMCs. The receptors derive from a woman aged 25 to 39 in good health and CMV-seropositive.

CDR3 in DNA: TGCGCCAGCAGCTTACAAGGGGGTCATGGCTACACCTTC. This encodes CASSLQGGHGYTF. This chain connects TRBV4-1 to TRBJ1-2, with D maybe TRBD1 (6 bases). This CDR3 region has 13 residues. V was trimmed by 5 bases and J by 6 bases, leaving 13 bases between them. Germline V lookup: CDR1 MGHRA, CDR2 YSYEKL.

The V gene is TRBV27, the J gene TRBJ2-3; 7 bases fit TRBD2. CDR1 and CDR2 from the germline V gene are MNHEY and SMNVEV (reference sequence). This CDR3 is 14 amino acids long. This CDR3 reads CGAGTIDNTDTQYF. In DNA, the CDR3 is TGTGGGGCCGGGACTATCGATAACACAGATACGCAGTATTTT.